This T cell receptor beta chain was observed in a study of early T cells in non-severe SARS-CoV-2 infection. Study background: The study sequenced bulk RNA from unsorted whole blood, with chains unpaired. Study results and limitations: Anti-spike CD8 responses were favored in VDJdb matching, and private and CD4 specificities were missed.

This clonotype is termed medium-sized. Its target is not known. Separate cDNA molecules each had unique molecular identifiers attached to them. Using its own MiXCR run on the 5' RACE reads, TCRdb lists one record per CDR3 protein. The table has approximately 28,000 distinct CDR3 sequences, about 4% seen once. The TCR sequence derives from an adult who was a healthcare worker with PCR-confirmed SARS-CoV-2 infection or an uninfected control (not recorded which). Sequenced sample: whole blood.

DNA of the CDR3: TGCGCCAGCAGCCAGTCGACAGGGTGGGACTACGAGCAGTACTTC. This translates into CASSQSTGWDYEQYF. The chain links TRBV4-3 to TRBJ2-7; 7 bases line up with TRBD1. The CDR3 sequence is 15 residues long. The germline gives CDR1 LGHNA, CDR2 YSLEER. Trimming cost V 3 bases and J 3 bases; bases outside gene matches: 8.